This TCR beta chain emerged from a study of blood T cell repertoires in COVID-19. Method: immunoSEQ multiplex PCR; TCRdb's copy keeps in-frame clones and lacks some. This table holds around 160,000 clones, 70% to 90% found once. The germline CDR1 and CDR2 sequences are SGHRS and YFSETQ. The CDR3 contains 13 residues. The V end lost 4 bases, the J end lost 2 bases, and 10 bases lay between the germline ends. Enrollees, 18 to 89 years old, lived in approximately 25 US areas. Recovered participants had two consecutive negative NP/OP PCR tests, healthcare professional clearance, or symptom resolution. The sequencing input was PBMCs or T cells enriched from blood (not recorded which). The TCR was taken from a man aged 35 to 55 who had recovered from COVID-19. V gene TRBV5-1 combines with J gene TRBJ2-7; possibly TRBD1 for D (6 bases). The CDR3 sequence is CASSTGTPYEQYF. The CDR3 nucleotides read TGCGCCAGCAGCACGGGGACACCCTACGAGCAGTACTTC.